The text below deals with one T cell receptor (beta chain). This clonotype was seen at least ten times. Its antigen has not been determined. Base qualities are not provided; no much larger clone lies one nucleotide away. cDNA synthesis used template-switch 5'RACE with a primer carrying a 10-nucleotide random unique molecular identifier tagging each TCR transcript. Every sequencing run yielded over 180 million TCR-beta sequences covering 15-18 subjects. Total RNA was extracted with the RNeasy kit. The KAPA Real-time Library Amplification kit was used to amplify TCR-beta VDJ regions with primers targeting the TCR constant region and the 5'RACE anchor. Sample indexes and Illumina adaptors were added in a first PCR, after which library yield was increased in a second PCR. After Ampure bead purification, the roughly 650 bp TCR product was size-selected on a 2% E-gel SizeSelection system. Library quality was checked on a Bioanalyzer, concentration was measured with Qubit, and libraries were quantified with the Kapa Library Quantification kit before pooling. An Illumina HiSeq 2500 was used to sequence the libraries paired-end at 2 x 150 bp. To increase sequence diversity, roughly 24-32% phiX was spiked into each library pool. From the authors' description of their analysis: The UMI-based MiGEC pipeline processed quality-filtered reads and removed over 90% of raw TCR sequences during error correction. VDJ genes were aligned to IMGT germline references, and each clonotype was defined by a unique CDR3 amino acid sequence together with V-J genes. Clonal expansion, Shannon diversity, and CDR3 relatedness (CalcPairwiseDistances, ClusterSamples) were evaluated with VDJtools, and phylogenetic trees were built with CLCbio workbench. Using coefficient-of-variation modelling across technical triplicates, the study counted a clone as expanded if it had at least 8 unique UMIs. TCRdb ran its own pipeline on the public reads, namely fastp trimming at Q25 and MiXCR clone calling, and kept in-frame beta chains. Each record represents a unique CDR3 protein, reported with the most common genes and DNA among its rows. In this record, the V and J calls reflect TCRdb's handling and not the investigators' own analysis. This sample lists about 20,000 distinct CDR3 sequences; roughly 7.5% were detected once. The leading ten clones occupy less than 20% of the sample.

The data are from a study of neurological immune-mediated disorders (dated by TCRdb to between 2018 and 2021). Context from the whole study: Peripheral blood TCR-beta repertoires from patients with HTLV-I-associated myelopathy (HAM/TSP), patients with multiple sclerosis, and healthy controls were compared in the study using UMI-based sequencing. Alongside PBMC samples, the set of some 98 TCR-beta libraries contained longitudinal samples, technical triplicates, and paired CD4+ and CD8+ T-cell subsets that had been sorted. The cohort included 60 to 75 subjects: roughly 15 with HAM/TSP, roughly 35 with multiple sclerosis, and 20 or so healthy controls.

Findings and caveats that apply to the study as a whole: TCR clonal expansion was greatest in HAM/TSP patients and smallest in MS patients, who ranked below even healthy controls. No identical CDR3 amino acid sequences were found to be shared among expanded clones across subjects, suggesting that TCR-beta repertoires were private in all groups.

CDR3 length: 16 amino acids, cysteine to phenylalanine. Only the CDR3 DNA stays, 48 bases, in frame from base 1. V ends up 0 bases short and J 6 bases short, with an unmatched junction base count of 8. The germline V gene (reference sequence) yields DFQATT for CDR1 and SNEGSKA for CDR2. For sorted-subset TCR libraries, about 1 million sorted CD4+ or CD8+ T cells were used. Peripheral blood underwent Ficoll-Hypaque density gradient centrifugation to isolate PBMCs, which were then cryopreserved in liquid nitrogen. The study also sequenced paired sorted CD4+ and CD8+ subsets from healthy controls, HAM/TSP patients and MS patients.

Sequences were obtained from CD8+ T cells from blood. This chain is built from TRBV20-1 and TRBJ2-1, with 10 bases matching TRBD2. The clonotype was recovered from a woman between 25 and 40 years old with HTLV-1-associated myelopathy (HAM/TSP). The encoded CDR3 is CSARDLLAGATNEQFF. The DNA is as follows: TGCAGTGCTAGAGATCTGCTAGCGGGGGCCACCAATGAGCAGTTCTTC.